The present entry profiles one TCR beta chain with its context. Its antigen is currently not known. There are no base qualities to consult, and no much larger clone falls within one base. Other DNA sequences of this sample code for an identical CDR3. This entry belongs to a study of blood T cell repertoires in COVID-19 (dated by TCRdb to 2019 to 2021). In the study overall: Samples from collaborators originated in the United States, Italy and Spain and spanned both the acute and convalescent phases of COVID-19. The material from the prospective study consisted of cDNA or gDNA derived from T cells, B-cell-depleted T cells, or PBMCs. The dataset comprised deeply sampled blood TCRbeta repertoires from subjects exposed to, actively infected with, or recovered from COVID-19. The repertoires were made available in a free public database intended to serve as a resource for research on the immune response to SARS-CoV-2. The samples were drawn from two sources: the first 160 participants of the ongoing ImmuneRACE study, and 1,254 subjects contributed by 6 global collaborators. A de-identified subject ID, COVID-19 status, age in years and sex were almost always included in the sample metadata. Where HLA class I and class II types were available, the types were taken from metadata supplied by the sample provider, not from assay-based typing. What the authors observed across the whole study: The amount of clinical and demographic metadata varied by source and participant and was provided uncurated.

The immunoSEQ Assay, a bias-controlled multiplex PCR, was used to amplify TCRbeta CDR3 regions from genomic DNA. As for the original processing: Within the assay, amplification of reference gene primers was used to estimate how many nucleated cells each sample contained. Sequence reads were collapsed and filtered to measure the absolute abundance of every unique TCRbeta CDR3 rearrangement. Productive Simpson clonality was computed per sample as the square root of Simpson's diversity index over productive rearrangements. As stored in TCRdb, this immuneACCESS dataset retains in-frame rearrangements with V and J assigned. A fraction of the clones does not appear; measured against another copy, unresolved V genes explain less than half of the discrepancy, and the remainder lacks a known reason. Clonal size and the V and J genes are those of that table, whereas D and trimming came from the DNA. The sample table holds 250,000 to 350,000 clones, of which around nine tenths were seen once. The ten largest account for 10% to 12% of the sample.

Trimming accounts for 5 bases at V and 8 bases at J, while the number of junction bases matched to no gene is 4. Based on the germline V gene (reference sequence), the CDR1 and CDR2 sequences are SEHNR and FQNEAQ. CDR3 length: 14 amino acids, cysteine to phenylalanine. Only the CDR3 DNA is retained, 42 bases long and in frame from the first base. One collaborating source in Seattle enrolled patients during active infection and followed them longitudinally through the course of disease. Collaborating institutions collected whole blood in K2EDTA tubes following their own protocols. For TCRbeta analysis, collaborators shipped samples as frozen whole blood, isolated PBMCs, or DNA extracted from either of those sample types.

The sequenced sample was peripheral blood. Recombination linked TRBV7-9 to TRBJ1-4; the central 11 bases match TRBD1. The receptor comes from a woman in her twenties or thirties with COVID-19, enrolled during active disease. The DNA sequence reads TGTGCCAGCAGCCTCGGGACAGGGGGGGAAAAACTGTTTTTT. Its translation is CASSLGTGGEKLFF.